One and the same sample provided the 23 T cell receptor beta chains below, sequenced in a study of human CD8 memory T cell subsets. UMI-labeled 5' RACE yielded the TCR beta libraries. TCRdb re-called the 5' RACE reads; every CDR3 protein appears as one record, without DNA. The listing contains about 17,000 distinct CDR3 sequences. Sequencing used CD8+ stem-like memory T cells (TSCM and TCM) sorted from PBMCs. Subset specified: stem-like memory CD8 T cells (TSTEM), CCR7+ PD-1- TIGIT-. The receptors here all came from a human donor in good health.

This chain joins TRBV3-1 and TRBJ2-7; the D call of TRBD1 rests on TCRdb alone, since no DNA is present to check it. Germline assignment: CDR1 LGHDT and CDR2 YNNKEL (reference sequence). CDR3 length: 15 residues. This chain's CDR3 is CASSQRRDRAYEQYF.

The chain joins TRBV28 to TRBJ1-2; TCRdb gives TRBD1 as the D gene, but with no DNA this cannot be confirmed. Germline CDR1 MDHEN, CDR2 SYDVKM. The CDR3 consists of 13 residues. The CDR3 spells CASRDSDNYGYTF.

The gene calls are TRBV11-2 and TRBJ1-4; TCRdb calls TRBD1, which cannot be checked without DNA. The CDR3 is 14 amino acids. Looked up from germline, CDR1 is SGHAT and CDR2 is FQNNGV. The CDR3 sequence: CASSSLGGREKLFF.

V usage is TRBV7-9 and J usage is TRBJ2-1. Germline CDR1 and CDR2: SEHNR and FQNEAQ (reference sequence). This CDR3 is built from 11 residues. The CDR3 is CASSSNNEQFF. The variable domain in full, with the rest retrieved from reference TRBV7-9 and TRBJ2-1, is DTGVSQNPRHKITKRGQNVTFRCDPISEHNRLYWYRQTLGQGPEFLTYFQNEAQLEKSRLLSDRFSAERPKGSFSTLEIQRTEQGDSAMYLCASSSNNEQFFGPGTRLTVL.

The V call is TRBV4-3, the J call TRBJ1-6; TCRdb lists TRBD1, though no DNA is available to test this call. Germline V gene sequence: CDR1 LGHNA, CDR2 YSLEER. CDR3 length equals 17 residues. CDR3 protein: CASSQDGIAGYNSPLHF.

The chain joins TRBV30 to TRBJ1-1. Germline CDR1 GTSNPN, CDR2 SVGIG (reference sequence). The CDR3 length is 11 residues. CDR3 sequence reads: CAWSVSTEAFF.

V and J are TRBV27 and TRBJ2-7; TCRdb's D gene call, TRBD1, goes unchecked for lack of DNA. CDR3 length: 12 residues. Germline V CDR1 and CDR2: MNHEY, SMNVEV (reference sequence). This chain's CDR3 is CASSSTGYEQYF.

The chain couples TRBV2 to TRBJ2-1; the TRBD1 assignment by TCRdb is unverifiable without DNA. Looked up from germline, CDR1 is SNHLY and CDR2 is FYNNEI. The CDR3 length is 15 residues. CDR3 in amino acids: CASSRGGRMYNEQFF.

This clonotype is called medium-sized based on its frequency. The J gene is TRBJ2-1, the V gene TRBV20-1; as DNA is missing, the TRBD2 call by TCRdb cannot be tested. Germline V gene data show CDR1 as DFQATT and CDR2 as SNEGSKA (reference sequence). CDR3 size: 16 residues. The CDR3: CSARGPGLRQADEQFF.

The chain couples TRBV12-3 or TRBV12-4 to TRBJ1-1; TCRdb lists TRBD1, though no DNA is available to test this call. This CDR3 is 15 amino acids long. CDR3 protein: CASSFMGGTNTEAFF.

Considering frequency, this clonotype is large. The chain couples TRBV7-2 to TRBJ2-5; TCRdb picks TRBD1, but there is no DNA to check that call. The CDR3 is made up of 15 amino acids. The V gene's germline CDR1 is SGHTA and CDR2 FQGNSA. The CDR3 loop is CASSEGGGGGETQYF.

The J gene is TRBJ2-7, the V gene TRBV13; TCRdb indicates TRBD2, and absent DNA this call remains unverified. The CDR3 is 14 amino acids. In germline, CDR1 is PRHDT, CDR2 FYEKMQ (reference sequence). The CDR3 here is CASRDSGRDYEQYF. Variable domain in full (rest from reference TRBV13 and TRBJ2-7): AAGVIQSPRHLIKEKRETATLKCYPIPRHDTVYWYQQGPGQDPQFLISFYEKMQSDKGSIPDRFSAQQFSDYHSELNMSSLELGDSALYFCASRDSGRDYEQYFGPGTRLTVT.

J is TRBJ2-7 and V is TRBV6-2 or TRBV6-3; TCRdb's assignment of TRBD1 cannot be checked, as there is no DNA. The CDR3 length is 13 residues. The V gene's germline CDR1 is MNHEY and CDR2 SVGEGT. The CDR3 sequence: CASGAGGSYEQYF.

The chain joins TRBV13 to TRBJ2-1; TCRdb reports TRBD2, a call that lacks DNA to check it against. CDR3 size: 16 residues. CDR1 and CDR2 (germline): PRHDT, FYEKMQ (reference sequence). CDR3 loop: CASSLEAAGTDNEQFF.

The chain carries TRBV27 and TRBJ2-7; TCRdb indicates TRBD2, and absent DNA this call remains unverified. The CDR3 is made up of 15 amino acids. Germline CDR1 MNHEY, CDR2 SMNVEV (reference sequence). The CDR3: CASASAAGGSGEQYF.

The chain is built from TRBV7-8 and TRBJ2-3; TCRdb lists TRBD1, though no DNA is available to test this call. Germline V gene data show CDR1 as SGHVS and CDR2 as FQNEAQ. This CDR3 is 15 amino acids long. Here the CDR3 reads CASSLAGAIVDTQYF.

The chain links TRBV3-1 to TRBJ2-4; TCRdb reports TRBD1, a call that lacks DNA to check it against. The CDR3 has 15 residues. Looked up from germline, CDR1 is LGHDT and CDR2 is YNNKEL (reference sequence). The CDR3 region is CASSSRQGVSGIQYF.

The V and J genes are TRBV27 and TRBJ2-1; TCRdb's D call, TRBD1, is unchecked because there is no DNA. CDR3 size: 15 residues. Germline assignment: CDR1 MNHEY and CDR2 SMNVEV (reference sequence). This chain's CDR3 is CATDSGTGRYNEQFF.

This sequence joins TRBV4-3 and TRBJ2-7; no DNA is available, so the TRBD1 call from TCRdb remains unchecked. The CDR3 contains 13 residues. The germline V gene encodes CDR1 LGHNA and CDR2 YSLEER. The CDR3 sequence is CASSQARGYEQYF.

The V call is TRBV20-1, the J call TRBJ2-7; checking the TCRdb D call of TRBD1 is not possible without DNA. The CDR3 runs 14 residues. From germline, CDR1 is DFQATT and CDR2 SNEGSKA (reference sequence). CDR3 amino acids: CSARDSTGGYEQYF.

This chain joins TRBV5-4 and TRBJ2-5; TCRdb's D call, TRBD1, is unchecked because there is no DNA. This CDR3 spans 15 amino acids. Germline V gene data show CDR1 as SGHNT and CDR2 as YYREEE (reference sequence). This chain's CDR3 is CASSLRGQGQETQYF.

The chain couples TRBV28 to TRBJ2-1; TCRdb indicates TRBD2, and absent DNA this call remains unverified. The CDR3 is 16 amino acids. Per the germline V gene, CDR1 is MDHEN and CDR2 is SYDVKM. The CDR3 loop reads CASSGLAGVSYNEQFF.

The CDR3 reads CASSPGQGVNEQYF. The rearrangement joins TRBV7-6 to TRBJ2-7; TCRdb's D call of TRBD1 is untestable without DNA. Germline lookup yields CDR1 SGHVS and CDR2 FNYEAQ. CDR3 size: 14 residues.